These 17 T cell receptor beta chains share one sample of origin, sequenced in a study of blood T cell repertoires in COVID-19. Only in-frame clones appear in the TCRdb table, and some are missing; sequencing was by immunoSEQ multiplex PCR. This sample has 200,000 to 300,000 clones, with about 89% found just once. Sequencing used PBMCs or T cells enriched from blood (not recorded which). The origin of the receptors is a woman aged 25 to 39 who had recovered from COVID-19.

V gene TRBV15 combines with J gene TRBJ1-1; the D is unclear. Germline CDR1 is LNHNV and CDR2 is YYDKDF (reference sequence). This CDR3 has 16 amino acids. V was clipped by 1 base and J by 4 bases, with 16 bases between them. CDR3 sequence: CATSRAKLPRGTEAFF. CDR3 nucleotide sequence: TGTGCCACCAGCAGAGCCAAGCTGCCTAGAGGCACTGAAGCTTTCTTT.

The rearrangement links TRBV7-2 to TRBJ2-1; 8 nucleotides align to TRBD2. The trim removed 2 bases at V and 10 bases at J, leaving 4 bases unmatched. Per the germline V gene, CDR1 is SGHTA and CDR2 is FQGNSA. The length of the CDR3 is 13 residues. The CDR3 spells CASSLLREGEQFF. The CDR3 DNA is TGTGCCAGCAGCTTACTACGGGAGGGGGAGCAGTTCTTC.

The chain has TRBV19 and TRBJ1-1, with D perhaps matching TRBD1 (5 bases). This CDR3 has 17 residues. V was trimmed by 1 base and J by 5 bases, leaving 20 bases between them. Germline CDR1 is LNHDA and CDR2 is SQIVND (reference sequence). The CDR3 DNA is TGTGCCAGTAGTATAGCAGCCTTACTTGGGGGGAAGACTGAAGCTTTCTTT. Amino acids: CASSIAALLGGKTEAFF.

The chain has TRBV3-1 (or the pseudogene TRBV3-2) and TRBJ2-3, with D possibly matching TRBD1 (6 bases). Germline V gene sequence: CDR1 LGHDT, CDR2 YNNKEL (reference sequence). Between the trimmed V and J ends, which lost 4 bases and 0 bases, there was a span of 11 bases. CDR3 length: 15 amino acids. CDR3 loop: CASSPRDTSTDTQYF. The CDR3, as DNA: TGTGCCAGCAGCCCCCGGGACACTAGCACAGATACGCAGTATTTT.

The chain has TRBV7-6 and TRBJ1-1; a possible D gene is TRBD1 (5 bases). The V gene lost 0 bases and the J gene lost 7 bases, with 9 bases spanning the gap. The CDR3 loop spans 13 amino acids. CDR1 SGHVS and CDR2 FNYEAQ come from the germline V gene. This chain's CDR3 is CASSLAQGNEAFF. CDR3 coding DNA: TGTGCCAGCAGCTTAGCGCAGGGTAATGAAGCTTTCTTT. Combining the CDR3 with reference TRBV7-6 and TRBJ1-1 gives the whole variable domain GAGVSQSPRYKVTKRGQDVALRCDPISGHVSLYWYRQALGQGPEFLTYFNYEAQQDKSGLPNDRFSAERPEGSISTLTIQRTEQRDSAMYRCASSLAQGNEAFFGQGTRLTVV.

The chain carries TRBV3-1 (or the pseudogene TRBV3-2) and TRBJ2-1; 11 nucleotides align to TRBD2. With V trimmed by 4 bases and J by 7 bases, 6 bases remained unmatched. This CDR3 comprises 15 residues. Per germline, CDR1 LGHDT and CDR2 YNNKEL (reference sequence). CDR3: CASSLTSGSGNEQFF. CDR3 in DNA: TGTGCCAGCAGCCTTACTAGCGGGAGTGGGAATGAGCAGTTCTTC.

V is TRBV6-7 and J is TRBJ1-5; D is uncertain. TRBV6-7 is classed as an ORF, of uncertain function. The ends were cut back, 6 bases at V and 5 bases at J, with 5 bases in the middle. This CDR3 spans 11 amino acids. CDR3 nucleotides: TGTGCCAGCAGCCTACATCAGCCCCAGCATTTT. It encodes CASSLHQPQHF.

The rearrangement joins TRBV6-5 to TRBJ1-2, with D hard to call. The CDR3 is made up of 13 amino acids. V lost 6 bases to trimming and J lost 2 bases, with 10 bases between them. The germline gives CDR1 MNHEY, CDR2 SVGAGI. CDR3 loop: CASRRNPNYGYTF. DNA for the CDR3: TGTGCCAGCAGGAGGAACCCAAACTATGGCTACACCTTC.

The CDR3 nucleotides are TGCAGTGCTAGTGTGCGGCTAGCGGGAGGGCCGGAGGCGCCAGATACGCAGTATTTT. This codes for CSASVRLAGGPEAPDTQYF. This chain joins TRBV20-1 and TRBJ2-3, with 12 bases matching TRBD2. There are 19 residues in the CDR3. V lost 3 bases, J lost 4 bases, and 17 bases stayed unmatched. Per the germline V gene, CDR1 is DFQATT and CDR2 is SNEGSKA (reference sequence).

This chain uses TRBV28 with TRBJ1-6, with 11 positions matching TRBD1. With 9 bases clipped from V and 9 bases from J, the junction kept 7 bases outside the gene matches. Germline CDR1 MDHEN, CDR2 SYDVKM. This CDR3 region has 14 residues. CDR3 sequence: CASRTGGGFSPLHF. CDR3 sequence (DNA): TGTGCCAGTAGGACAGGGGGCGGTTTTTCACCCCTCCACTTT.

V usage is TRBV29-1 and J usage is TRBJ1-6, with D tentatively TRBD1 (6 bases). This CDR3 has 12 residues. From germline, CDR1 is SQVTM and CDR2 ANQGSEA. Trimming left V 6 bases short and J 9 bases short, with 12 bases between. CDR3 DNA sequence: TGCAGCGTCCGTACAGGGACTTCACCCCTCCACTTT. This gives the protein CSVRTGTSPLHF.

The chain joins TRBV28 to TRBJ2-3; D may be TRBD2 (5 bases). There are 14 residues in the CDR3. Germline CDR1 is MDHEN and CDR2 is SYDVKM. Trimming took 2 bases from V and 3 from J, leaving 9 bases between them. Here the CDR3 DNA reads TGTGCCAGCAGTTTAGGTAGCGTAACAGATACGCAGTATTTT. This gives the protein CASSLGSVTDTQYF. The entire variable domain, with the rest obtained from reference TRBV28 and TRBJ2-3, is as follows: DVKVTQSSRYLVKRTGEKVFLECVQDMDHENMFWYRQDPGLGLRLIYFSYDVKMKEKGDIPEGYSVSREKKERFSLILESASTNQTSMYLCASSLGSVTDTQYFGPGTRLTVL.

This clone has a single count. The chain employs TRBV7-6 and TRBJ1-4, with TRBD1 identical over 9 bases. This CDR3 has 12 residues. CDR1 is SGHVS, CDR2 FNYEAQ, per germline. The V and J ends lost 2 bases and 14 bases, in that order; junction bases with no gene match: 3. The CDR3 region has the DNA TGTGCCAGCAGCTTACGGGACAGGGCGCTGTTTTTT. Its protein product is CASSLRDRALFF.

The chain recombines TRBV5-4 with TRBJ2-4; 9 nucleotides agree with TRBD1. This CDR3 comprises 16 residues. Germline lookup yields CDR1 SGHNT and CDR2 YYREEE (reference sequence). After removal of 6 bases from V and 6 bases from J, the junction contained 13 bases not matched to a gene. The CDR3 sequence: CASTTFTGGQGNIQYF. CDR3 sequence (DNA): TGTGCCAGCACTACCTTTACAGGGGGCCAGGGAAACATTCAGTACTTC.

The chain combines TRBV10-2 with TRBJ2-1; the match to TRBD2 covers 10 bases. Germline CDR1 WSHSY, CDR2 SAAADI. Trimming removed 6 bases from V and 6 bases from J; junction bases left unmatched: 14. This CDR3 comprises 17 residues. Here the CDR3 reads CASRGRAGLAGVNEQFF. Written as DNA, the CDR3 is TGCGCCAGCAGGGGGAGGGCTGGGCTAGCGGGGGTCAATGAGCAGTTCTTC.

The chain is built from TRBV7-2 and TRBJ1-6, with D uncertain. Trimming took 1 base from V and 8 from J, leaving 6 bases between them. The CDR3 runs to 13 residues. Germline values: CDR1 SGHTA, CDR2 FQGNSA. The CDR3 DNA follows: TGTGCCAGCAGCTTAGATAATTATTCACCCCTCCACTTT. Amino acid sequence: CASSLDNYSPLHF. Supplemented by reference TRBV7-2 and TRBJ1-6, the full variable domain reads GAGVSQSPSNKVTEKGKDVELRCDPISGHTALYWYRQSLGQGLEFLIYFQGNSAPDKSGLPSDRFSAERTGGSVSTLTIQRTQQEDSAVYLCASSLDNYSPLHFGNGTRLTVT.

The chain employs TRBV10-3 and TRBJ2-5; the D gene is possibly TRBD1 (6 bases). V shed 3 bases and J shed 4 bases, with 12 bases lying between them. The germline CDR1 and CDR2 sequences are ENHRY and SYGVKD. This CDR3 spans 14 amino acids. For the CDR3, the DNA is TGTGCCATCAGTGATGGGGGCAGGCTAGAGACCCAGTACTTC. It encodes CAISDGGRLETQYF.